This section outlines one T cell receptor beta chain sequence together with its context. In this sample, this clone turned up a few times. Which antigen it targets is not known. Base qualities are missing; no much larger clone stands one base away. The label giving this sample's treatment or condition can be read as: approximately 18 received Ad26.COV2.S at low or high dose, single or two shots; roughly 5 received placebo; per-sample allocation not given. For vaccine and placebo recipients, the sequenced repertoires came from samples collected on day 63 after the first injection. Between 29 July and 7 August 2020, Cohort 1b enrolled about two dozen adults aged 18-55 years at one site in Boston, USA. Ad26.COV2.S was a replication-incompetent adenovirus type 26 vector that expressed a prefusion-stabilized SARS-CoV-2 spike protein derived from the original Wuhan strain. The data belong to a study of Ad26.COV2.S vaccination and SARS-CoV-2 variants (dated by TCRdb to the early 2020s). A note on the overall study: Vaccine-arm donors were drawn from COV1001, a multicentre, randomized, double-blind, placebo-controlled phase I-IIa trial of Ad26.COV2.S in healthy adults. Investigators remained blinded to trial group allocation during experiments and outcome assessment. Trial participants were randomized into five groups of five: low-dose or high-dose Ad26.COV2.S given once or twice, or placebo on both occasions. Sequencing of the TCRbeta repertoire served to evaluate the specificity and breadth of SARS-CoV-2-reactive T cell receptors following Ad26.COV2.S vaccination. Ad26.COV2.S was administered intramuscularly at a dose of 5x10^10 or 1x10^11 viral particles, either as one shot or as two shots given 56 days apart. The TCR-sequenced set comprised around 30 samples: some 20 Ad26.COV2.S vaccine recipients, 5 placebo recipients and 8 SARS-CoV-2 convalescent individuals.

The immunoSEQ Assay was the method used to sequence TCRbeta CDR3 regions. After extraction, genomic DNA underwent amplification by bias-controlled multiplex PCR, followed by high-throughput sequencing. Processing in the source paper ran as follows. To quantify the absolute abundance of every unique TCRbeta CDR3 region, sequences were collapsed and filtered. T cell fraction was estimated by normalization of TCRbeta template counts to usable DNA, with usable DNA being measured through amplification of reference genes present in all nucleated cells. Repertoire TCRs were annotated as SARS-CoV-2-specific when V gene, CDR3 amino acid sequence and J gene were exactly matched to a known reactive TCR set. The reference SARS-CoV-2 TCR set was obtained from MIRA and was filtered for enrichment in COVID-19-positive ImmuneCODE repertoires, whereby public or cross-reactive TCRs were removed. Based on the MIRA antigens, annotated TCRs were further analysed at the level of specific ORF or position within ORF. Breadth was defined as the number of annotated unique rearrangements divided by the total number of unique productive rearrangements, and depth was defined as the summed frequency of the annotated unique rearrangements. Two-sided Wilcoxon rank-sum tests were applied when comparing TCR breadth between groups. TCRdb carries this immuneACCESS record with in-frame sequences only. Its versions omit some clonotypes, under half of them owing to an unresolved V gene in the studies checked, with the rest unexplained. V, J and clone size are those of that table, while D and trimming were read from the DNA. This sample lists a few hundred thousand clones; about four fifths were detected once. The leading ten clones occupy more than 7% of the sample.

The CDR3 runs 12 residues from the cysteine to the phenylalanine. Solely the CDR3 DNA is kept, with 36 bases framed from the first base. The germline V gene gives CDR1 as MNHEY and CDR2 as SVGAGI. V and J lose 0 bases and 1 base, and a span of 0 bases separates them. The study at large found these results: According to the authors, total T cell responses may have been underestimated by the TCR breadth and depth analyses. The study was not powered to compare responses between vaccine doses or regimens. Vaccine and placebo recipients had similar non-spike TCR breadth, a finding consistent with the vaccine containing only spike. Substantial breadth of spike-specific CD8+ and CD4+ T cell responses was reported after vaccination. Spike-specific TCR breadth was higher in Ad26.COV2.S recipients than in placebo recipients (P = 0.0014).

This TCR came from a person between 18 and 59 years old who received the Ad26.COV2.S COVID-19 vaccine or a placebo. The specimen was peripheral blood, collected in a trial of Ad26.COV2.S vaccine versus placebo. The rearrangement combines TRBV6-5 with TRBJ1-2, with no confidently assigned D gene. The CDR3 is CASSYSNYGYTF. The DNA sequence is TGTGCCAGCAGTTACTCTAACTATGGCTACACCTTC.